The 31 T cell receptor beta chains below were found in one sample sequenced in a study of shared clonotypes between healthy human individuals. Sequenced by immunoSEQ multiplex PCR; TCRdb stores in-frame clones only, minus some. This sample has roughly 1 million clones, with 65% to 75% found just once. The sample was memory CD4+ T cells sorted from blood. The subset was: CD45RA-negative fraction. The receptors come from a man between 18 and 29 years old in good health.

The rearrangement joins TRBV27 to TRBJ2-7; D is undetermined. CDR3 length: 15 amino acids. Looked up from germline, CDR1 is MNHEY and CDR2 is SMNVEV (reference sequence). V lost 0 bases to trimming and J lost 4 bases, with 13 bases between them. CDR3 sequence reads: CASSLSWRPSYEQYF. CDR3 sequence (DNA): TGTGCCAGCAGTTTATCCTGGCGACCATCATACGAGCAGTACTTC.

This clone was found many times. The same CDR3 is also encoded by other DNA sequences in this sample. The chain recombines TRBV10-3 with TRBJ1-5; D unresolved. V lost 2 bases to trimming and J lost 2 bases, with 7 bases between them. This CDR3 has 14 amino acids. CDR1 is ENHRY and CDR2 is SYGVKD in the germline V gene. DNA of the CDR3: TGTGCCATCAGTGAGAGTCTGGGCAATCAGCCCCAGCATTTT. Residues: CAISESLGNQPQHF.

The chain's CDR3 is CASSSHPNEKLFF. CDR3 nucleotides: TGTGCCAGCAGCTCACACCCGAATGAAAAACTGTTTTTT. The chain recombines TRBV11-2 with TRBJ1-4; no firm D call. Trimming removed 4 bases at V and 5 bases at J, with 8 bases between. Germline CDR1 reads SGHAT; CDR2 reads FQNNGV. The CDR3 totals 13 residues.

This sequence joins TRBV5-1 and TRBJ2-3; weak D call: TRBD2 (6 bases). The CDR3 is made up of 15 amino acids. Germline loops: CDR1 SGHRS, CDR2 YFSETQ. V lost 4 bases to trimming and J lost 0 bases, with 12 bases between them. CDR3: CASSTGTSSTDTQYF. For the CDR3, the DNA is TGCGCCAGCAGCACTGGGACTTCTAGCACAGATACGCAGTATTTT.

This sequence joins TRBV7-2 and TRBJ2-3; 7 bases match TRBD1. The length of the CDR3 is 13 residues. Germline lookup yields CDR1 SGHTA and CDR2 FQGNSA. Losses at the gene ends were 8 bases for V and 6 bases for J; bases not matched to a gene: 8. The CDR3 here is CASGRQGLDTQYF. The CDR3, as DNA: TGTGCCAGCGGGCGACAGGGTTTGGATACGCAGTATTTT.

This clone was recorded only once. This may come from a read error, since a much larger clone is one base off. V gene TRBV7-2 combines with J gene TRBJ2-5; D is possibly TRBD2 (6 bases). Trimming took 6 bases from V and 5 from J, leaving 7 bases between them. The CDR3 covers 11 residues. The germline V gene encodes CDR1 SGHTA and CDR2 FQGNSA. The CDR3 bases are TGTGCCAGCAGACGGGGGGAGACCCAGTACTTC. Its protein is CASRRGETQYF.

V is TRBV30 and J is TRBJ2-2; TRBD1 is a possible D gene (6 bases). V was shortened by 6 bases and J by 4 bases, with 21 bases between the two germline ends. Germline CDR1 GTSNPN, CDR2 SVGIG (reference sequence). This CDR3 is 16 amino acids long. This chain's CDR3 is CACSPQGFAGTGELFF. The CDR3 region has the DNA TGTGCCTGTTCGCCACAGGGTTTCGCCGGCACCGGGGAGCTGTTTTTT.

V gene TRBV27 combines with J gene TRBJ2-1; D not certain. V was trimmed by 9 bases and J by 7 bases, leaving 16 bases between them. This CDR3 comprises 13 residues. The germline CDR1 and CDR2 sequences are MNHEY and SMNVEV (reference sequence). The CDR3 sequence: CASCTWNNNEQFF. CDR3 in DNA: TGTGCCAGTTGCACATGGAATAATAATGAGCAGTTCTTC.

CDR3 protein: CASSPRDPHPYEQYF. CDR3 bases: TGTGCCAGCAGCCCTCGGGACCCACACCCCTACGAGCAGTACTTC. V usage is TRBV5-8 and J usage is TRBJ2-7, with D perhaps given as TRBD1 or TRBD2 (5 bases each). Between the trimmed V and J ends, which lost 4 bases and 2 bases, there was a span of 16 bases. CDR3 length: 15 residues. Germline lookup yields CDR1 SGHTS and CDR2 YDEGEE.

The chain is built from TRBV5-1 and TRBJ1-4; 7 bases match TRBD1. Germline-derived CDR1 and CDR2 are SGHRS and YFSETQ. V was pared by 1 base and J by 7 bases, with 4 bases of the junction left unmatched. The CDR3 runs 14 residues. The CDR3 nucleotides read TGCGCCAGCAGCTTGACAGGGGCGGGTGAAAAACTGTTTTTT. Translation gives CASSLTGAGEKLFF.

This clone was counted a single time. Germline and junction disagree at one end, which may indicate a read error. The rearrangement joins TRBV7-7 to TRBJ2-1, with 9 bases fitting TRBD2. CDR1 is SSHAT and CDR2 is FNYEAQ in the germline V gene (reference sequence). This CDR3 is built from 13 residues. The CDR3 region is CASSPAGGSSQFF. The CDR3 DNA follows: TGTGCTAGCAGCCCCGCGGGAGGGAGCTCGCAGTTCTTC.

This clone came up a few times. The V and J genes are TRBV27 and TRBJ1-4; D remains unclear. Deletions cut 5 bases from V and 8 bases from J, with 15 bases between. This CDR3 contains 14 residues. Germline V gives CDR1 MNHEY, CDR2 SMNVEV (reference sequence). Written as DNA, the CDR3 is TGTGCCAGCAGTCTCAGAAGGTTAGGAGAAAAACTGTTTTTT. Residues: CASSLRRLGEKLFF. Full variable domain (outside the CDR3, taken from reference TRBV27 and TRBJ1-4): EAQVTQNPRYLITVTGKKLTVTCSQNMNHEYMSWYRQDPGLGLRQIYYSMNVEVTDKGDVPEGYKVSRKEKRNFPLILESPSPNQTSLYFCASSLRRLGEKLFFGSGTQLSVL.

Only a few counts were recorded for this clone. J is TRBJ1-6 and V is TRBV10-1; D gene unclear. Per the germline V gene, CDR1 is WNHNN and CDR2 is SYGVQD (reference sequence). This CDR3 comprises 13 residues. Trimming stripped 6 bases from V and 7 bases from J, with 10 bases between. The CDR3 protein is CASSLEENSPLHF. As DNA, the CDR3 is TGCGCCAGCAGCCTGGAGGAGAATTCACCCCTCCACTTT.

This clone was seen more than once but under ten times. The chain carries TRBV28 and TRBJ2-5; TRBD1 agrees at 8 bases. V trimming: 7 bases; J trimming: 5 bases; junction bases outside the gene matches: 9. CDR3 length: 14 amino acids. Germline loops: CDR1 MDHEN, CDR2 SYDVKM. For the CDR3, the DNA is TGTGCCAGCATCAAATCAGGGGGCAGGGAGACCCAGTACTTC. It specifies CASIKSGGRETQYF.

This rearrangement joins TRBV7-9 to TRBJ1-4; D not resolved. The CDR3 has 15 amino acids. V lost 5 bases, J lost 8 bases, and 18 bases lay in between. CDR1 is SEHNR, CDR2 FQNEAQ, per germline (reference sequence). CDR3 sequence reads: CASSRSTPAGEKLFF. In DNA, the CDR3 is TGTGCCAGCAGCCGAAGTACACCGGCCGGGGAAAAACTGTTTTTT.

The V call is TRBV2, the J call TRBJ2-7; 7 nucleotides match TRBD1. Losses at the gene ends were 6 bases for V and 4 bases for J; bases not matched to a gene: 12. The CDR3 extends over 15 amino acids. The V gene's germline CDR1 is SNHLY and CDR2 FYNNEI. This CDR3 is CASSSTGFGGYEQYF. The CDR3 DNA is TGTGCCAGCAGCTCGACAGGGTTCGGCGGGTACGAGCAGTACTTC.

This clone was seen many times. This chain links TRBV10-3 with TRBJ2-3, with 8 bases lining up with TRBD2. Losses at the gene ends were 10 bases for V and 2 bases for J; bases not matched to a gene: 5. CDR3 length: 13 residues. Germline CDR1 reads ENHRY; CDR2 reads SYGVKD. The CDR3 is CATRGGPTDTQYF. CDR3 sequence (DNA): TGTGCCACCCGGGGGGGGCCCACAGATACGCAGTATTTT.

The chain employs TRBV7-2 and TRBJ2-5, with TRBD2 identical over 12 bases. CDR1 is SGHTA and CDR2 is FQGNSA in the germline V gene. V trimming: 5 bases; J trimming: 7 bases; junction bases outside the gene matches: 8. CDR3 length equals 15 residues. The CDR3 spells CASSPRLAGVGTQYF. In nucleotides, the CDR3 is TGTGCCAGCAGCCCGCGACTAGCGGGGGTTGGGACCCAGTACTTC.

The V and J genes are TRBV25-1 and TRBJ2-2; 9 nucleotides line up with TRBD2. The V segment lost 1 base and the J segment 8 bases; nucleotides outside the gene matches: 11. Germline CDR1 MGHDK, CDR2 SYGVNS. The CDR3 runs to 17 residues. The CDR3 nucleotides read TGTGCCAGCAGTGAATCTCGCGGGAGGGTTTTTACAGGGGAGCTGTTTTTT. Encoded protein: CASSESRGRVFTGELFF.

The CDR3 DNA sequence: TGTGCTAGTGGTTTGGTAATGTATGGCAGGAGAAATATGAACACTGAAGCTTTCTTT. This encodes CASGLVMYGRRNMNTEAFF. The chain recombines TRBV12-5 with TRBJ1-1; D not resolved. V lost 0 bases to trimming and J lost 0 bases, with 20 bases between them. The V gene's germline CDR1 is LGHNT and CDR2 FRNRAP. This CDR3 is built from 19 residues.

A note on this clone: Other DNA sequences in the sample encode the same CDR3. This chain connects TRBV6-1 to TRBJ1-1; no firm D call. Trimming took 3 bases from V and 1 from J, leaving 6 bases between them. The CDR3 totals 13 residues. Germline-derived CDR1 and CDR2 are MNHNS and SASEGT. The DNA for the CDR3 is TGTGCCAGCAGTGAGGCTTGGAACACTGAAGCTTTCTTT. As protein: CASSEAWNTEAFF.

This chain joins TRBV7-8 and TRBJ1-2, with D maybe TRBD1 (5 bases). Per germline, CDR1 SGHVS and CDR2 FQNEAQ. This CDR3 has 15 residues. Trimming took off 4 bases at V and 0 bases at J, with 12 bases between the two ends. CDR3 region: CASSSGGAANYGYTF. CDR3 in DNA: TGTGCCAGCAGCTCAGGAGGGGCAGCTAACTATGGCTACACCTTC. The whole variable domain, remainder taken from reference TRBV7-8 and TRBJ1-2, is GAGVSQSPRYKVAKRGQDVALRCDPISGHVSLFWYQQALGQGPEFLTYFQNEAQLDKSGLPSDRFFAERPEGSVSTLKIQRTQQEDSAVYLCASSSGGAANYGYTFGSGTRLTVV.

CDR3 DNA: TGTGCCAGCAGCTTCCCCTGGGAGGATTCACCCCTCCACTTT. This sequence encodes CASSFPWEDSPLHF. J is TRBJ1-6 and V is TRBV5-6; no firm D call. The CDR3 runs to 14 residues. V lost 2 bases and J lost 8, with 11 bases in between. Germline values: CDR1 SGHDT, CDR2 YYEEEE.

CDR3 DNA sequence: TGTGCCAGCAGCTCCACGGGACTAGCCGTCGATGAGCAGTTCTTC. It is translated as CASSSTGLAVDEQFF. The J gene is TRBJ2-1, the V gene TRBV7-9, with 9 bases identical to TRBD2. The CDR3 runs 15 residues. J lost 8 bases, V lost 4 bases, and 9 bases had no gene match. Per germline, CDR1 SEHNR and CDR2 FQNEAQ (reference sequence). The variable domain in full, completed from reference TRBV7-9 and TRBJ2-1, reads DTGVSQNPRHKITKRGQNVTFRCDPISEHNRLYWYRQTLGQGPEFLTYFQNEAQLEKSRLLSDRFSAERPKGSFSTLEIQRTEQGDSAMYLCASSSTGLAVDEQFFGPGTRLTVL.

This clone was seen a handful of times. The chain links TRBV6-5 to TRBJ1-2, with D maybe TRBD1 (6 bases). Per germline, CDR1 MNHEY and CDR2 SVGAGI. The CDR3 is made up of 13 amino acids. V lost 6 bases to trimming and J lost 2 bases, with 10 bases between them. CDR3 bases: TGTGCCAGCAGACGACAGGAAAACTATGGCTACACCTTC. It translates to CASRRQENYGYTF.

V and J are TRBV30 and TRBJ2-6, with D maybe TRBD2 (6 bases). Per the germline V gene, CDR1 is GTSNPN and CDR2 is SVGIG (reference sequence). V was cut by 6 bases and J by 1 base, with 13 bases left in between. The CDR3 runs to 15 residues. This CDR3 is CACSIGGSGANVLTF. Written as DNA, the CDR3 is TGTGCCTGTTCTATCGGAGGGTCTGGGGCCAACGTCCTGACTTTC.

To note about this clone: The same CDR3 is also encoded by other DNA sequences in this sample. The rearrangement uses TRBV5-1 and TRBJ2-7; no firm D call. CDR1 and CDR2 from the germline V gene are SGHRS and YFSETQ. The V end lost 1 base, the J end lost 3 bases, and 5 bases lay between the germline ends. The CDR3 covers 12 residues. The CDR3 reads CASSLSGYEQYF. The CDR3 DNA sequence: TGCGCCAGCAGCTTGTCCGGCTACGAGCAGTACTTC.

This clone was counted at least ten times. Other DNA sequences in this sample translate to the same CDR3. This rearrangement joins TRBV11-2 to TRBJ2-1; possible D gene TRBD2, 5 bases. This CDR3 comprises 13 residues. Germline-derived CDR1 and CDR2 are SGHAT and FQNNGV. Between the trimmed V and J ends, which lost 2 bases and 4 bases, there was a span of 6 bases. This CDR3 is CASSLQRYNEQFF. The DNA for the CDR3 is TGTGCCAGCAGCTTACAGCGGTACAATGAGCAGTTCTTC.

The chain employs TRBV19 and TRBJ1-6, with 8 bases identical to TRBD1. The germline V gene encodes CDR1 LNHDA and CDR2 SQIVND (reference sequence). The CDR3 totals 15 residues. V shed 4 bases and J 7 bases; nucleotides not matched to a gene: 6. This chain's CDR3 is CASSTRQGFNSPLHF. As DNA, the CDR3 is TGTGCCAGTAGTACGCGACAGGGGTTCAATTCACCCCTCCACTTT.

The chain joins TRBV13 to TRBJ2-3; 11 bases map to TRBD1. Germline V gene data show CDR1 as PRHDT and CDR2 as FYEKMQ (reference sequence). V shed 4 bases, J shed 6 bases, and the junction held 12 bases outside the gene matches. The CDR3 is 17 residues long. CDR3 amino acids: CASSSFRTGGNYDTQYF. The CDR3 DNA sequence: TGTGCCAGCAGCTCCTTTAGGACAGGGGGCAACTATGATACGCAGTATTTT.

The J gene is TRBJ2-5, the V gene TRBV30, with TRBD2 as a possible D gene (6 bases). Germline V gives CDR1 GTSNPN, CDR2 SVGIG (reference sequence). V shed 4 bases and J shed 5 bases, with 20 bases lying between them. This CDR3 has 15 residues. CDR3 region: CAWTIAATQFETQYF. In DNA, the CDR3 is TGTGCCTGGACGATAGCGGCCACCCAGTTCGAGACCCAGTACTTC.